The 23 T cell receptor beta chains below come from one sample, sequenced in a study of T cells in Graves' hyperthyroidism and ophthalmopathy. The source material, RNA transcripts, was used to amplify TCR beta CDR3 regions. First-round RT-PCR with HTBI primers amplified the TCR CDR3 region. MiXCR, run by TCRdb on the multiplex PCR reads, gives a single entry per CDR3 protein. The profile shows about 98,000 distinct CDR3 sequences, approximately 40% of them singletons. The sequenced sample consisted of peripheral blood or thyroid tissue (not recorded which). The receptor source for this set is a woman aged 30 to 39 with Graves' hyperthyroidism.

The V and J genes are TRBV29-1 and TRBJ2-7; perhaps TRBD1 as D (6 bases). The CDR3 spans 11 residues. CDR1 SQVTM and CDR2 ANQGSEA come from the germline V gene. Trimming stripped 4 bases from V and 6 bases from J, with 10 bases between. The CDR3 protein is CSVGGTREQYF. For the CDR3, the DNA is TGCAGCGTTGGGGGGACACGCGAGCAGTACTTC.

The genes are TRBV7-6 and TRBJ1-5, with TRBD1 as a possible D gene (6 bases). From germline, CDR1 is SGHVS and CDR2 FNYEAQ. The CDR3 covers 16 residues. Trimming shortened V by 6 bases and J by 2 bases, and 17 bases separated the two germline ends. CDR3 in DNA: TGTGCCAGCAGTGTCGGGGGGCCACAAGGCAATCAGCCCCAGCATTTT. Its protein product is CASSVGGPQGNQPQHF.

As to this clonotype: A much more abundant neighbour one base away suggests this may be a read error. The chain links TRBV29-1 to TRBJ1-3; the D is unclear. Germline-derived CDR1 and CDR2 are SQVTM and ANQGSEA. The CDR3 sequence is 13 residues long. The CDR3 DNA sequence: TGCAGCGTTAAAGAACCGTCTGGAGACACCATATATTTT. Translation gives CSVKEPSGDTIYF. Full variable domain (missing parts from reference TRBV29-1 and TRBJ1-3): SAVISQKPSRDICQRGTSLTIQCQVDSQVTMMFWYRQQPGQSLTLIATANQGSEATYESGFVIDKFPISRPNLTFSTLTVSNMSPEDSSIYLCSVKEPSGDTIYFGEGSWLTVV.

This clonotype appeared a single time. Germline and junction disagree at one end, which may indicate a read error. The chain links TRBV13 to TRBJ1-1; D is unresolved. The CDR3 sequence is 15 residues long. Germline V gives CDR1 PRHDT, CDR2 FYEKMQ (reference sequence). In DNA form, the CDR3 reads TGTGCCAGCAGCTTGCTACCGGGCGAGAACAGTGAAGCTTTCTTT. It specifies CASSLLPGENSEAFF.

The genes are TRBV7-9 and TRBJ2-7; 7 bases map to TRBD1. Trimming took 1 base from V and 0 from J; bases not matched to a gene: 3. This CDR3 has 15 amino acids. Germline CDR1 and CDR2: SEHNR and FQNEAQ (reference sequence). The CDR3: CASSLVQGSSYEQYF. Written as DNA, the CDR3 is TGTGCCAGCAGCTTAGTACAGGGGAGCTCCTACGAGCAGTACTTC.

The chain uses TRBV7-3 and TRBJ2-7; 9 nucleotides align to TRBD2. The length of the CDR3 is 17 residues. CDR1 is SGHTA, CDR2 FQGTGA, per germline. V shed 5 bases and J 3 bases; nucleotides not matched to a gene: 14. CDR3 region: CASSQDNAGGPNYEQYF. The CDR3 nucleotides read TGTGCCAGCAGCCAAGATAATGCGGGAGGGCCTAACTACGAGCAGTACTTC. Drawing the rest from reference TRBV7-3 and TRBJ2-7, the complete variable domain is GAGVSQTPSNKVTEKGKYVELRCDPISGHTALYWYRQSLGQGPEFLIYFQGTGAADDSGLPNDRFFAVRPEGSVSTLKIQRTERGDSAVYLCASSQDNAGGPNYEQYFGPGTRLTVT.

Worth noting for this clonotype: The limits of the CDR3 on the DNA are not certain, so only TCRdb's listed CDR3 is given. The rearrangement joins TRBV10-3 to TRBJ2-5; the D call of TRBD2 is as the table states it, not checked on the DNA. The CDR3 is 22 amino acids long, termini counted. Germline CDR1 is ENHRY and CDR2 is SYGVKD. This CDR3 is CAISAPSGVIGELFFGEETQYF.

J is TRBJ2-7 and V is TRBV28; 8 nucleotides line up with TRBD2. Germline-derived CDR1 and CDR2 are MDHEN and SYDVKM. CDR3 length equals 15 residues. The trim removed 6 bases at V and 3 bases at J, leaving 10 bases unmatched. The CDR3 is CASSLSGSGIYEQYF. The CDR3 DNA follows: TGTGCCAGCAGCCTAAGCGGGAGCGGCATCTACGAGCAGTACTTC.

The genes are TRBV27 and TRBJ2-7, with D perhaps matching TRBD2 (5 bases). From germline, CDR1 is MNHEY and CDR2 SMNVEV (reference sequence). The CDR3 loop spans 14 amino acids. Trimming pared 6 bases from V and 6 bases from J, leaving 18 bases between. The CDR3 sequence: CASRTSRGSGEQYF. For the CDR3, the DNA is TGTGCCAGCAGGACTTCCCGGGGTTCTGGCGAGCAGTACTTC.

Concerning this clonotype: This may be a read error: a much more frequent sequence differs by one nucleotide. The chain recombines TRBV5-1 with TRBJ1-3, with a weak D call TRBD1 (6 bases). Germline assignment: CDR1 SGHRS and CDR2 YFSETQ. There are 18 residues in the CDR3. The V and J ends lost 0 bases and 1 base respectively, with 17 bases between them. DNA of the CDR3: TGCGCCAGCAGCTTGGGGCCCCGACAGGTGATATCTGGAAACACCATATATTTT. It codes for CASSLGPRQVISGNTIYF.

CDR3 region: CASSTDRENPPLHF. In nucleotides, the CDR3 is TGTGCCAGCAGTACAGACAGAGAAAATCCACCCCTCCACTTT. This rearrangement joins TRBV2 to TRBJ1-6, with D perhaps TRBD1 (5 bases). The CDR3 length is 14 residues. Germline V CDR1 and CDR2: SNHLY, FYNNEI. Between the trimmed V and J ends, which lost 5 bases and 11 bases, there was a span of 16 bases.

This clonotype was seen many times. The chain has TRBV6-1 and TRBJ2-5; D not certain. In germline, CDR1 is MNHNS, CDR2 SASEGT. The V and J ends lost 6 bases and 4 bases respectively, with 12 bases between them. The CDR3 extends over 13 amino acids. The CDR3: CASSPELRETQYF. Here the CDR3 DNA reads TGTGCCAGCAGCCCGGAGTTGAGAGAGACCCAGTACTTC.

This clonotype was seen many times. The rearrangement links TRBV28 to TRBJ1-5; D is ambiguous. Looked up from germline, CDR1 is MDHEN and CDR2 is SYDVKM. The V end was cut by 5 bases, the J end by 4 bases, with 6 bases between. CDR3 length: 12 amino acids. CDR3 residues: CASSPLNQPQHF. CDR3 sequence (DNA): TGTGCCAGCAGTCCGCTGAATCAGCCCCAGCATTTT.

This clonotype was recorded at least ten times. The genes are TRBV7-2 and TRBJ2-5; 10 bases match TRBD1. Unmatched junction bases numbered 7, after V lost 5 bases and J lost 4 bases. The germline CDR1 and CDR2 sequences are SGHTA and FQGNSA. CDR3 length: 15 residues. CDR3 in amino acids: CASSRGTGELETQYF. DNA of the CDR3: TGTGCCAGCAGCCGCGGGACAGGGGAACTAGAGACCCAGTACTTC.

This sequence joins TRBV6-5 and TRBJ1-6; perhaps TRBD1 as D (6 bases). The CDR3 has 18 residues. The V end was cut by 2 bases, the J end by 2 bases, with 16 bases between. Germline lookup yields CDR1 MNHEY and CDR2 SVGAGI. This CDR3 reads CASSYPIGGSPYNSPLHF. The CDR3 nucleotides are TGTGCCAGCAGTTACCCGATAGGGGGTAGCCCCTATAATTCACCCCTCCACTTT.

This clonotype was seen a handful of times. V usage is TRBV27 and J usage is TRBJ2-7; D possibly corresponds to TRBD1 (6 bases). Germline V gives CDR1 MNHEY, CDR2 SMNVEV (reference sequence). This CDR3 contains 15 residues. The germline V and J ends were trimmed by 0 bases and 1 base, with 10 bases remaining between them. The chain's CDR3 is CASSLSWTVSYEQYF. The CDR3 DNA sequence: TGTGCCAGCAGTTTATCATGGACAGTTTCCTACGAGCAGTACTTC.

Concerning this clonotype: One base away lies a much larger clone, so this may be a sequencing read error. The gene calls are TRBV7-9 and TRBJ2-5; 7 positions agree with TRBD2. Germline V gene sequence: CDR1 SEHNR, CDR2 FQNEAQ (reference sequence). CDR3 length equals 14 residues. The CDR3 DNA sequence: TGTGCCAGCAGTTACGGGGGGTTTCAAGAGACCCAGTGCTTC. Its protein product is CASSYGGFQETQCF.

This clonotype has a count of ten or more. Mismatch with germline at one junction end may stem from a read error. This chain links TRBV5-1 with TRBJ1-6; D not certain. The CDR3 is 13 residues long. The germline gives CDR1 SGHRS, CDR2 YFSETQ. The chain's CDR3 is CASGFSGGSPLHF. In DNA form, the CDR3 reads TGCGCCAGCGGCTTCTCGGGTGGTTCACCCCTCCACTTT.

The chain uses TRBV15 and TRBJ2-5; D might be TRBD1 or TRBD2, each matching 6 bases. Per germline, CDR1 LNHNV and CDR2 YYDKDF (reference sequence). Trimming took 3 bases from V and 5 from J, leaving 19 bases between them. This CDR3 is built from 16 residues. The CDR3 DNA is TGTGCCACCAGCAGTGACGTGGGGGGCCGGGCGGAGACCCAGTACTTC. As protein: CATSSDVGGRAETQYF.

The V call is TRBV9, the J call TRBJ1-1; 9 nucleotides line up with TRBD1. The CDR3 has 14 residues. Trimming at V came to 5 bases and at J to 5 bases, leaving 7 bases not matched to a gene. Germline CDR1 is SGDLS and CDR2 is YYNGEE. CDR3: CASRAGTGQTEAFF. The CDR3 coding sequence is TGTGCCAGCAGGGCCGGGACAGGGCAAACTGAAGCTTTCTTT.

The CDR3 bases are TGTGCCAGCAGCTTGTCGACAGGGGAGAACACTGAAGCTTTCTTT. Protein: CASSLSTGENTEAFF. The rearrangement joins TRBV7-9 to TRBJ1-1; TRBD1 agrees at 8 bases. V lost 3 bases to trimming and J lost 1 base; unmatched junction nucleotides: 4. Germline V gives CDR1 SEHNR, CDR2 FQNEAQ (reference sequence). This CDR3 contains 15 residues.

For this clonotype: A junction end diverges from the germline sequence, so it may reflect a read error. This chain connects TRBV2 to TRBJ1-4; no clear D. The germline V gene encodes CDR1 SNHLY and CDR2 FYNNEI. The CDR3 contains 11 residues. This CDR3 reads CGSMIQQKLFF. CDR3 DNA sequence: TGTGGCAGCATGATTCAGCAAAAACTGTTTTTT.

This clonotype was seen a handful of times. A much more abundant neighbour one base away suggests this may be a read error. The genes are TRBV7-9 and TRBJ2-7; the D call may be TRBD1 or TRBD2 (7 bases each). Germline-derived CDR1 and CDR2 are SEHNR and FQNEAQ (reference sequence). This CDR3 spans 16 amino acids. The CDR3 region is CASSPEGQGGSYGQYF. CDR3 nucleotide sequence: TGTGCCAGCAGCCCGGAGGGGCAGGGGGGGTCCTACGGGCAGTACTTC.